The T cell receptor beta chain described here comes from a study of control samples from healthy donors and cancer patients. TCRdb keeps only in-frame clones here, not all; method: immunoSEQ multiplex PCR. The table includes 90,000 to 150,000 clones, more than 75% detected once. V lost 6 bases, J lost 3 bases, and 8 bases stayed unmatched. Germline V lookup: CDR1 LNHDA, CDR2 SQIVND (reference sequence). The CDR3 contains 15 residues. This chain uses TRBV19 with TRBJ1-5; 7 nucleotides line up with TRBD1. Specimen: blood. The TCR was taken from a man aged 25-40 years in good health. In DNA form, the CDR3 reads TGTGCCAGTAGGGAACAGGGGCCCTTCAATCAGCCCCAGCATTTT. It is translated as CASREQGPFNQPQHF.